The source of this TCR beta chain is a study of cytomegalovirus exposure and HLA in healthy donors. Comments on this clone: The antigen is not known.

The V end was cut by 6 bases, the J end by 5 bases, with 16 bases between. CDR1 and CDR2 from the germline V gene are MDHEN and SYDVKM. There are 14 residues in the CDR3. Regarding the study as a whole: The authors later linked a missense DCLRE1C variant to TCR beta V- and J-gene trimming.

Researchers ran the PCR with 60 Vbeta and 13 Jbeta primers. How the authors handled the data: In a later analysis, around 12 million of about 80 million unique beta chains occurred in at least two donors. Produced via immunoSEQ multiplex PCR; TCRdb's table is partial and in-frame only. V, J and clone size are those of that table, while D and trimming were read from the DNA. The table lists approximately 290,000 clones, 80% of them singletons. The chain employs TRBV28 and TRBJ2-5; the D gene is possibly TRBD2 (5 bases). The clonotype was recovered from a girl aged 2 to 9 in good health and CMV-seronegative. The specimen sequenced was PBMCs. The CDR3 loop reads CASRRTRGPETQYF. As DNA, the CDR3 is TGTGCCAGCAGGCGGACCCGGGGTCCCGAGACCCAGTACTTC.